A single sample is the source of the 4 T cell receptor beta chains below, sequenced in a study of cytomegalovirus exposure and HLA in healthy donors. The PCR was carried out with 60 Vbeta primers and 13 Jbeta primers. Assay used: immunoSEQ multiplex PCR; TCRdb lists only in-frame clones, some missing. The sample has under 150,000 clones, roughly 79% seen once; the top ten hold approximately 1.6%. Material: PBMCs. These receptors were taken from a woman under 30 in good health and CMV-seronegative.

This sequence joins TRBV5-6 and TRBJ1-4; D ambiguous. V gave up 0 bases and J gave up 12 bases, with 9 bases separating them. This CDR3 has 12 amino acids. Germline V gene sequence: CDR1 SGHDT, CDR2 YYEEEE. CDR3 residues: CASSLARSQLFF. CDR3 DNA sequence: TGTGCCAGCAGCTTGGCCAGGTCCCAACTGTTTTTT.

This rearrangement joins TRBV9 to TRBJ2-1; 10 bases are shared with TRBD2. Unmatched junction bases numbered 7, after V lost 4 bases and J lost 6 bases. The CDR3 spans 15 residues. The germline CDR1 and CDR2 sequences are SGDLS and YYNGEE. CDR3 sequence (DNA): TGTGCCAGCAGCACCCTAGCGGGAGTCTCCAATGAGCAGTTCTTC. This sequence encodes CASSTLAGVSNEQFF.

The chain uses TRBV29-1 and TRBJ1-4; D may be TRBD1 (6 bases). This CDR3 is built from 13 residues. The V end lost 4 bases, the J end lost 8 bases, and 14 bases lay between the germline ends. Looked up from germline, CDR1 is SQVTM and CDR2 is ANQGSEA. CDR3 in amino acids: CSVVDRSGEKLFF. CDR3 DNA: TGCAGCGTTGTGGACAGATCAGGGGAAAAACTGTTTTTT. Supplemented by reference TRBV29-1 and TRBJ1-4, the full variable domain reads SAVISQKPSRDICQRGTSLTIQCQVDSQVTMMFWYRQQPGQSLTLIATANQGSEATYESGFVIDKFPISRPNLTFSTLTVSNMSPEDSSIYLCSVVDRSGEKLFFGSGTQLSVL.

The J gene is TRBJ2-5, the V gene TRBV6-5, with a possible D match to TRBD1 (5 bases). CDR3 length equals 11 residues. Trimming shortened V by 7 bases and J by 7 bases, and 10 bases separated the two germline ends. From germline, CDR1 is MNHEY and CDR2 SVGAGI. This CDR3 is CASMTEVTQYF. The CDR3 bases are TGTGCCAGCATGACAGAAGTGACCCAGTACTTC.